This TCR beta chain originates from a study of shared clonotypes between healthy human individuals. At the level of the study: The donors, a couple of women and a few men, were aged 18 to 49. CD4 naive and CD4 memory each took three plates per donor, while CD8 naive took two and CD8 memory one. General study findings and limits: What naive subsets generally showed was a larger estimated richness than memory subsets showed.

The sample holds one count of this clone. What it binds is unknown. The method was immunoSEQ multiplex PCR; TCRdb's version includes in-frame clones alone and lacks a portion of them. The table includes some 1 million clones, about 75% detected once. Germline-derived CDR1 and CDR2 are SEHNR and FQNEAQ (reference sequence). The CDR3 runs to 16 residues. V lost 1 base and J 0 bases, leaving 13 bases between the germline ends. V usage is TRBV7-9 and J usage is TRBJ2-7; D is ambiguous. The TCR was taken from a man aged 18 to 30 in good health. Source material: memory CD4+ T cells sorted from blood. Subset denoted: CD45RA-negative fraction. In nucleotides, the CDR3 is TGTGCCAGCAGCTTAGGGTTGAGGATTAACTCCTACGAGCAGTACTTC. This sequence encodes CASSLGLRINSYEQYF. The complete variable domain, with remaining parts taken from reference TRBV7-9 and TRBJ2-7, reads DTGVSQNPRHKITKRGQNVTFRCDPISEHNRLYWYRQTLGQGPEFLTYFQNEAQLEKSRLLSDRFSAERPKGSFSTLEIQRTEQGDSAMYLCASSLGLRINSYEQYFGPGTRLTVT.